Below, 31 T cell receptor beta chains from the same sample are listed, as sequenced in a study of blood T cells in healthy people across ages. Primed by a sample-barcoded 5' primer and a J-beta primer mix, a second PCR proceeded for about 6 to 11 cycles. TCRdb recomputed calls from the 5' RACE reads with MiXCR, one row per CDR3 protein. The sample contains 600,000 or so distinct CDR3 sequences, approximately 21% of which appear only once. Sequencing was done on a sample of blood. The origin of the receptors is a man aged 65-85 years in good health.

V gene TRBV4-1 combines with J gene TRBJ2-5; 9 bases agree with TRBD1. The assigned J gene may be wrong: the sequence end matches TRBJ2-7 better. The V gene's germline CDR1 is MGHRA and CDR2 YSYEKL. The CDR3 spans 14 residues. This CDR3 reads CASSFGTGHYEQYF. The CDR3 bases are TGCGCCAGCAGCTTCGGGACAGGGCACTACGAGCAGTACTTC.

The chain couples TRBV12-3 or TRBV12-4 to TRBJ2-1; unclear D gene. V was clipped by 1 base and J by 1 base, with 8 bases between them. This CDR3 is 15 amino acids long. In nucleotides, the CDR3 is TGTGCCAGCAGTTTAGGAGTACAGTCCTACAATGAGCAGTTCTTC. It specifies CASSLGVQSYNEQFF.

The V and J genes are TRBV27 and TRBJ2-7; TRBD2 matches 7 bases. This CDR3 is built from 15 residues. J was trimmed by 2 bases and V by 5 bases; bases with no gene match: 9. The germline V gene has CDR1 MNHEY and CDR2 SMNVEV (reference sequence). DNA for the CDR3: TGTGCCAGCAGTCCGGCTAGCGGATATACCTACGAGCAGTACTTC. It is translated as CASSPASGYTYEQYF.

In its sample, this clonotype was seen many times. J is TRBJ2-5 and V is TRBV18; 7 positions agree with TRBD1. V shed 0 bases and J 0 bases; nucleotides not matched to a gene: 1. The CDR3 has 15 amino acids. Germline CDR1 and CDR2: KGHSH and LQKENI. The CDR3 DNA follows: TGTGCCAGCTCACCACCGACAGGGTACCAAGAGACCCAGTACTTC. As protein: CASSPPTGYQETQYF.

Ten or more counts support this clonotype. The J gene is TRBJ2-2, the V gene TRBV15; perhaps D is TRBD1 or TRBD2 (5 bases each). CDR1 LNHNV and CDR2 YYDKDF come from the germline V gene (reference sequence). Trimming took off 5 bases at V and 3 bases at J, with 10 bases between the two ends. The CDR3 sequence is 14 residues long. The CDR3 bases are TGTGCCACCAGCTTCGGGACGGACACCGGGGAGCTGTTTTTT. This gives the protein CATSFGTDTGELFF.

The CDR3 DNA sequence: TGTGCCAGCAGCCCCCGACAGGCCTCCTACAATGAGCAGTTCTTC. Protein product: CASSPRQASYNEQFF. The chain employs TRBV9 and TRBJ2-1; weak D call: TRBD1 (6 bases). The CDR3 is made up of 15 amino acids. CDR1 and CDR2 (germline): SGDLS, YYNGEE. Trimming cost V 4 bases and J 0 bases, with 11 bases left between them.

This clonotype was seen ten or more times. V and J are TRBV28 and TRBJ2-1, with TRBD2 identical over 16 bases. Per germline, CDR1 MDHEN and CDR2 SYDVKM. CDR3 size: 16 residues. V lost 5 bases and J lost 5; bases outside the gene matches: 3. CDR3: CASSGTSGRGHNEQFF. The CDR3 bases are TGTGCCAGCAGTGGGACTAGCGGGAGGGGACACAATGAGCAGTTCTTC.

The chain is built from TRBV10-1 and TRBJ2-5; 7 bases are shared with TRBD2. Unmatched junction bases numbered 4, after V lost 0 bases and J lost 0 bases. The CDR3 totals 16 residues. From germline, CDR1 is WNHNN and CDR2 SYGVQD (reference sequence). The CDR3 nucleotides read TGCGCCAGCAGTGAGTCGGCGGGGGATCACCAAGAGACCCAGTACTTC. It is translated as CASSESAGDHQETQYF.

The chain combines TRBV7-2 with TRBJ2-5, with D perhaps TRBD1 (6 bases). Trimming removed 5 bases from V and 3 bases from J, with 16 bases in between. The length of the CDR3 is 15 residues. Germline V lookup: CDR1 SGHTA, CDR2 FQGNSA. CDR3 amino acids: CASSTPESGEETQYF. The CDR3 nucleotides are TGTGCCAGCAGCACGCCAGAATCAGGGGAAGAGACCCAGTACTTC.

The chain uses TRBV6-2 or TRBV6-3 and TRBJ2-5; D is possibly TRBD2 (5 bases). The last part of the DNA fits TRBJ2-7 better; the J call may be wrong. There are 15 residues in the CDR3. The germline CDR1 and CDR2 sequences are MNHEY and SVGEGT. CDR3 loop: CASSYGSSLSHEQYF. CDR3 bases: TGTGCCAGCAGTTACGGGAGCTCGCTTTCCCACGAGCAGTACTTC.

The chain is built from TRBV3-1 and TRBJ2-5; D not certain. CDR3 length: 13 amino acids. Germline V gene data show CDR1 as LGHDT and CDR2 as YNNKEL (reference sequence). V gave up 1 base and J gave up 5 bases, with 8 bases separating them. The CDR3, as DNA: TGTGCCAGCAGCCAAGCCGGGTTTGAGACCCAGTACTTC. Protein sequence: CASSQAGFETQYF.

This clonotype has only a few counts. The rearrangement uses TRBV7-2 and TRBJ2-5; 10 bases are a match to TRBD2. Judging by the DNA end, TRBJ2-1 fits better; the J call may be wrong. Germline-derived CDR1 and CDR2 are SGHTA and FQGNSA. The CDR3 has 15 residues. The CDR3 DNA is TGTGCCAGCAGCCCTTGGGAAAGCGGGAGGGATGAGCAGTTCTTC. This encodes CASSPWESGRDEQFF.

This clonotype occurred a few times. The gene calls are TRBV28 and TRBJ2-7; D is perhaps TRBD1 (7 bases). V lost 4 bases and J 2 bases, leaving 12 bases between the germline ends. The CDR3 has 14 amino acids. Germline CDR1 reads MDHEN; CDR2 reads SYDVKM. Here the CDR3 reads CASSSGGGTYEQYF. The CDR3 DNA follows: TGTGCCAGCAGTTCAGGGGGAGGTACCTACGAGCAGTACTTC. Filled out from reference TRBV28 and TRBJ2-7, the complete variable domain reads DVKVTQSSRYLVKRTGEKVFLECVQDMDHENMFWYRQDPGLGLRLIYFSYDVKMKEKGDIPEGYSVSREKKERFSLILESASTNQTSMYLCASSSGGGTYEQYFGPGTRLTVT.

The chain uses TRBV7-2 and TRBJ1-5; D remains ambiguous. Germline V lookup: CDR1 SGHTA, CDR2 FQGNSA. V was trimmed by 5 bases and J by 1 base, leaving 9 bases between them. The CDR3 loop spans 14 amino acids. CDR3 in DNA: TGTGCCAGCAGCCCCCGTGACAGCAATCAGCCCCAGCATTTT. Residues: CASSPRDSNQPQHF.

The rearrangement joins TRBV15 to TRBJ2-1, with 8 bases matching TRBD2. CDR1 is LNHNV and CDR2 is YYDKDF in the germline V gene (reference sequence). The trim removed 5 bases at V and 7 bases at J, leaving 13 bases unmatched. This CDR3 has 16 residues. The CDR3: CATSENSAGVGNEQFF. The DNA for the CDR3 is TGTGCCACCAGCGAAAATTCAGCGGGAGTAGGGAATGAGCAGTTCTTC.

V and J are TRBV15 and TRBJ2-5, with D possibly TRBD2 on 6 matching bases. CDR1 LNHNV and CDR2 YYDKDF come from the germline V gene (reference sequence). The CDR3 covers 13 residues. Trimming removed 9 bases from V and 2 bases from J, with 13 bases in between. For the CDR3, the DNA is TGTGCCACGGAGGGGATGGGACAAGAGACCCAGTACTTC. It translates to CATEGMGQETQYF. The full variable domain, with the rest looked up from reference TRBV15 and TRBJ2-5, is DAMVIQNPRYQVTQFGKPVTLSCSQTLNHNVMYWYQQKSSQAPKLLFHYYDKDFNNEADTPDNFQSRRPNTSFCFLDIRSPGLGDTAMYLCATEGMGQETQYFGPGTRLLVL.

The chain is built from TRBV28 and TRBJ2-2; D not certain. This CDR3 comprises 15 residues. The germline V gene encodes CDR1 MDHEN and CDR2 SYDVKM. Trimming took off 2 bases at V and 0 bases at J, with 7 bases between the two ends. DNA of the CDR3: TGTGCCAGCAGTTTAGGTCGGACGAACACCGGGGAGCTGTTTTTT. Its protein product is CASSLGRTNTGELFF.

The gene calls are TRBV5-1 and TRBJ2-1; the D gene is possibly TRBD2 (7 bases). The CDR3 runs 16 residues. With 0 bases removed from V and 0 bases from J, the gap between germline ends came to 10 bases. Germline loops: CDR1 SGHRS, CDR2 YFSETQ. As DNA, the CDR3 is TGCGCCAGCAGCTTGGGAGGGGGGGACTCCTACAATGAGCAGTTCTTC. Translated, it gives CASSLGGGDSYNEQFF.

The J gene is TRBJ2-7, the V gene TRBV29-1, with D tentatively TRBD1 (5 bases). The V end lost 3 bases, the J end lost 1 base, and 10 bases lay between the germline ends. Germline CDR1 is SQVTM and CDR2 is ANQGSEA. The CDR3 runs 13 residues. The CDR3 nucleotides are TGCAGCGTTGATATCCAGGGTTCCTACGAGCAGTACTTC. The encoded protein is CSVDIQGSYEQYF.

This chain connects TRBV25-1 to TRBJ2-5; D is ambiguous. Between the trimmed V and J ends, which lost 4 bases and 5 bases, there was a span of 17 bases. Germline-derived CDR1 and CDR2 are MGHDK and SYGVNS. The CDR3 consists of 15 residues. The CDR3 is CASSARRVPYETQYF. The CDR3 region has the DNA TGTGCCAGCAGTGCGAGAAGGGTACCATACGAGACCCAGTACTTC.

Worth noting for this clonotype: One end of the junction is discordant with germline, which a read error may explain. The V and J genes are TRBV12-3 or TRBV12-4 and TRBJ2-3; no firm D call. CDR3 length equals 11 residues. The CDR3 loop is CASSLEATPHF. The DNA for the CDR3 is TGTGCCAGCAGTTTAGAAGCGACACCTCATTTT.

This sequence joins TRBV30 and TRBJ2-5, with D unresolved. The CDR3 has 14 amino acids. CDR1 is GTSNPN and CDR2 is SVGIG in the germline V gene (reference sequence). Trimming took off 0 bases at V and 0 bases at J, with 8 bases between the two ends. CDR3 nucleotide sequence: TGTGCCTGGAGTGTAGGAGCGTACCAAGAGACCCAGTACTTC. Translation gives CAWSVGAYQETQYF.

In its sample, this clonotype was seen a few times. The rearrangement links TRBV27 to TRBJ1-1, with TRBD1 matching over 7 bases. Looked up from germline, CDR1 is MNHEY and CDR2 is SMNVEV (reference sequence). The CDR3 loop spans 16 amino acids. V lost 3 bases to trimming and J lost 1 base; unmatched junction nucleotides: 8. The chain's CDR3 is CASSFTMTGTNTEAFF. The CDR3 DNA sequence: TGTGCCAGCAGTTTCACCATGACAGGGACGAACACTGAAGCTTTCTTT.

The V and J genes are TRBV5-1 and TRBJ2-1, with D tentatively TRBD1 (5 bases). Germline CDR1 SGHRS, CDR2 YFSETQ. The CDR3 length is 15 residues. V gave up 0 bases and J gave up 1 base, with 8 bases separating them. The CDR3, as DNA: TGCGCCAGCAGCTTGGAGGGGTGGTCCTACAATGAGCAGTTCTTC. Its protein is CASSLEGWSYNEQFF.

The rearrangement links TRBV11-2 to TRBJ2-1, with 11 bases aligning to TRBD2. Matching the DNA end better, TRBJ2-5 makes the J call doubtful. The germline V gene encodes CDR1 SGHAT and CDR2 FQNNGV. The CDR3 sequence is 15 residues long. The CDR3 region is CANLSSGRPLETQYF. CDR3 coding DNA: TGTGCCAACCTGTCTAGCGGGAGGCCCCTTGAGACCCAGTACTTC.

This clonotype was picked up a small number of times. The rearrangement joins TRBV6-4 to TRBJ1-2; 10 nucleotides match TRBD1. This CDR3 region has 14 residues. With 5 bases clipped from V and 6 bases from J, the junction kept 6 bases outside the gene matches. CDR1 and CDR2 from the germline V gene are MRHNA and SNTAGT. The CDR3 region has the DNA TGTGCCAGCAGTCGGACAGGGGGTGCGGATGGCTACACCTTC. Translating it yields CASSRTGGADGYTF.

V usage is TRBV7-2 and J usage is TRBJ2-5; D perhaps matches TRBD2 (5 bases). The germline gives CDR1 SGHTA, CDR2 FQGNSA. Trimming shortened V by 3 bases and J by 11 bases, and 10 bases separated the two germline ends. This CDR3 has 11 residues. In nucleotides, the CDR3 is TGTGCCAGCAGCTTGGAGGAAGAGCAGTACTTC. It translates to CASSLEEEQYF.

V is TRBV2 and J is TRBJ2-7, with D perhaps matching TRBD1 or TRBD2 (7 bases each). CDR3 length: 16 residues. Germline V gives CDR1 SNHLY, CDR2 FYNNEI. The V end lost 6 bases, the J end lost 2 bases, and 20 bases lay between the germline ends. Written as DNA, the CDR3 is TGTGCCAGCAGGATCGACACAGGGGAGGGGACCTACGAGCAGTACTTC. Translated, it gives CASRIDTGEGTYEQYF.

The table lists this clonotype with a few counts. The chain joins TRBV2 to TRBJ2-5; 7 bases agree with TRBD1. J lost 3 bases, V lost 4 bases, and 17 bases had no gene match. CDR1 is SNHLY, CDR2 FYNNEI, per germline. This CDR3 spans 18 amino acids. The CDR3 DNA is TGTGCCAGCAGTGCCCGGGACAGAAAAACTCGGACCAAAGAGACCCAGTACTTC. This gives the protein CASSARDRKTRTKETQYF.

The rearrangement uses TRBV2 and TRBJ1-6; D is unclear. Trimming removed 8 bases at V and 5 bases at J, with 13 bases between. The V gene's germline CDR1 is SNHLY and CDR2 FYNNEI. The CDR3 contains 14 residues. The CDR3 DNA sequence: TGTGCCAGCGCCAAGGATGACGATAATTCACCCCTCCACTTT. This gives the protein CASAKDDDNSPLHF.

This clonotype was counted a single time. V gene TRBV29-1 combines with J gene TRBJ2-5; 10 nucleotides align to TRBD1. CDR1 is SQVTM and CDR2 is ANQGSEA in the germline V gene. With 4 bases clipped from V and 7 bases from J, the junction kept 12 bases outside the gene matches. There are 15 residues in the CDR3. The CDR3 spells CSVGTRDRGDGTQYF. The CDR3 DNA follows: TGCAGCGTTGGGACCCGGGACAGGGGAGATGGGACCCAGTACTTC.